The clone carrying this T cell receptor (beta chain) came up many times. Its antigen is unidentified. The sample originates from a study of CD8 T cells in ankylosing spondylitis. Preparation of TCR beta libraries was done by quantitative 5'-RACE with molecular barcodes. TCRdb re-analysed the 5' RACE reads in MiXCR, keeping a single row per CDR3 protein. The sample records about 800,000 distinct CDR3 sequences, 12% being singletons. The CDR3 spans 13 residues. Trimming at V came to 6 bases and at J to 2 bases, leaving 4 bases not matched to a gene. Germline V CDR1 and CDR2: DFQATT, SNEGSKA (reference sequence). Findings of the study overall: In the blood and synovial fluid of reactive arthritis, some motif variants had been previously reported. The study looked at matched synovial fluid samples from ankylosing spondylitis patients. Disease-linked clones were reported to be significantly enriched there. Made up of fewer than 10 highly homologous variants, a TCR beta motif appeared characteristic of ankylosing spondylitis blood.

The receptor was isolated from a male donor with ankylosing spondylitis. The chain is built from TRBV20-1 and TRBJ2-7, with TRBD2 matching 10 bases. The specimen was blood, either unsorted or a sorted T cell fraction (not recorded which). In DNA form, the CDR3 reads TGCAGTGCCGGGACTAGCGACGCCTACGAGCAGTACTTC. Protein sequence: CSAGTSDAYEQYF.